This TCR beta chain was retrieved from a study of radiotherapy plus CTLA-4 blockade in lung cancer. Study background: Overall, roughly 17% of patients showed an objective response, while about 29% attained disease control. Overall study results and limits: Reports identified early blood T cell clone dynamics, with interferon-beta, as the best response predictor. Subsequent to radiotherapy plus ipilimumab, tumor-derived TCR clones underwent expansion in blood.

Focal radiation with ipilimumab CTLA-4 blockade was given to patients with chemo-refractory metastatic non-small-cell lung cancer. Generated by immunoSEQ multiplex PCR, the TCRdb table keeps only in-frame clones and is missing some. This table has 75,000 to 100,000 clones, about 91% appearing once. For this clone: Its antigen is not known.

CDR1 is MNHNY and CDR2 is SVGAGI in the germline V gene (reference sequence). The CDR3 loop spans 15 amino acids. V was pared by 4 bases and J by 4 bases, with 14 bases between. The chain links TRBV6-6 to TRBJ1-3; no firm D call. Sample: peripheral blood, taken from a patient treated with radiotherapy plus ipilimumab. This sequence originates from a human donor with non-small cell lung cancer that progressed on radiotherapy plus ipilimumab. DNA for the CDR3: TGTGCCAGCAGTTTCGGCCAAATGGGGGGAAACACCATATATTTT. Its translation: CASSFGQMGGNTIYF.